These T cell receptor beta chains were read from a single sample in a study of control samples from healthy donors and cancer patients. Using immunoSEQ multiplex PCR, the repertoire was profiled, and TCRdb retains in-frame clones only, with some absent. The sample consists of about 160,000 clones, approximately 94% of them appearing once. The specimen was PBMCs. The receptors shown here come from a man aged 60-69 years with colorectal cancer. CDR3s include the opening cysteine and the closing phenylalanine or tryptophan. The order of the fields is D gene, V gene, CDR3 protein. D genes are given only for firm matches.

d_gene: TRBD1; v_gene: TRBV6-6; CDR3aa: CASSYTGGPYEQYF
d_gene: NA; v_gene: TRBV5-1; CDR3aa: CASSLGPGYNYGYTF
d_gene: TRBD1; v_gene: TRBV6-2/TRBV6-3; CDR3aa: CASSSPGQTYEQYF
d_gene: TRBD1; v_gene: TRBV18; CDR3aa: CASSTDRGGETQYF
d_gene: NA; v_gene: TRBV14; CDR3aa: CASSPSVNYGYTF
d_gene: TRBD1; v_gene: TRBV7-9; CDR3aa: CASSPTGEEVNTEAFF
d_gene: NA; v_gene: TRBV5-6; CDR3aa: CASSLNQQPQHF
d_gene: NA; v_gene: TRBV27; CDR3aa: CASSLQASYEQYF
d_gene: NA; v_gene: TRBV2; CDR3aa: CASSTTENTGELFF
d_gene: NA; v_gene: TRBV7-8; CDR3aa: CASSLMGREATEAFF
d_gene: NA; v_gene: TRBV6-5; CDR3aa: CASRDINYGYTF
d_gene: NA; v_gene: TRBV28; CDR3aa: CASSPLDSLNTEAFF
d_gene: NA; v_gene: TRBV27; CDR3aa: CASSWDGKNIQYF
d_gene: NA; v_gene: TRBV7-7; CDR3aa: CASSVTGRGNTGELFF
d_gene: NA; v_gene: TRBV12-3/TRBV12-4; CDR3aa: CASNGATDTQYF
d_gene: TRBD1; v_gene: TRBV6-2/TRBV6-3; CDR3aa: CASSPPWDRGPYTGELFF
d_gene: NA; v_gene: TRBV5-1; CDR3aa: CASSLDGGLNQPQHF
d_gene: TRBD2; v_gene: TRBV25-1; CDR3aa: CASSEYSGGPSRTQYF
d_gene: TRBD1; v_gene: TRBV5-1; CDR3aa: CASSLGQGGQPQHF
d_gene: NA; v_gene: TRBV5-1; CDR3aa: CASRGDSAGPQHF
d_gene: NA; v_gene: TRBV11-2; CDR3aa: CASSFRGENTEAFF
d_gene: NA; v_gene: TRBV7-8; CDR3aa: CASTTTVSNTEAFF
d_gene: NA; v_gene: TRBV7-2; CDR3aa: CASSLDPAAYNEQFF
d_gene: NA; v_gene: TRBV29-1; CDR3aa: CSSQNGYEQYF
d_gene: TRBD1; v_gene: TRBV2; CDR3aa: CASSAQTGKKQPQHF
d_gene: NA; v_gene: TRBV4-1; CDR3aa: CASSQSRGPNNEKLFF
d_gene: TRBD2; v_gene: TRBV2; CDR3aa: CASSPGASGGIYEQFF
d_gene: NA; v_gene: TRBV6-5; CDR3aa: CASSYAPGVNQPQHF
d_gene: NA; v_gene: TRBV6-1; CDR3aa: CASREMAGIGKNIQYF
d_gene: NA; v_gene: TRBV7-2; CDR3aa: CASSSPSGSGEQYF
d_gene: NA; v_gene: TRBV4-1; CDR3aa: CASSQGGSYEQYF